Below, 20 T cell receptor beta chains from the same sample are listed, as sequenced in a study of control samples from healthy donors and cancer patients. The data were produced by immunoSEQ multiplex PCR, yet TCRdb's version contains in-frame clones alone and is incomplete. Of over 60,000 clones listed, roughly 85% are singletons. Sequencing was performed on blood. Source of these receptors: a man aged 35 to 55 in good health.

The chain links TRBV3-1 (or the pseudogene TRBV3-2) to TRBJ1-1; TRBD1 aligns across 7 bases. CDR1 is LGHDT, CDR2 YNNKEL, per germline (reference sequence). Trimming at V came to 5 bases and at J to 6 bases, leaving 3 bases not matched to a gene. The CDR3 covers 12 residues. CDR3 coding DNA: TGTGCCAGCAGCAACAGGGGTGCTGAAGCTTTCTTT. Its protein is CASSNRGAEAFF.

This chain joins TRBV4-3 and TRBJ1-3; maybe TRBD1 (6 bases). CDR1 is LGHNA, CDR2 YSLEER, per germline. The V end lost 0 bases, the J end lost 2 bases, and 11 bases lay between the germline ends. This CDR3 is built from 16 residues. DNA of the CDR3: TGCGCCAGCAGCCAAGATTCGGGGGCAGCTGGAAACACCATATATTTT. Its translation is CASSQDSGAAGNTIYF.

The V gene is TRBV11-3, the J gene TRBJ2-7; D unresolved. The CDR3 has 13 residues. Trimming removed 5 bases from V and 1 base from J, with 9 bases in between. Germline V gene data show CDR1 as SGHNT and CDR2 as YENEEA. The CDR3, as DNA: TGTGCCAGCAGCCCTGGATGGTCCTACGAGCAGTACTTC. Its protein product is CASSPGWSYEQYF. The variable domain in full, completed from reference TRBV11-3 and TRBJ2-7, reads EAGVVQSPRYKIIEKKQPVAFWCNPISGHNTLYWYLQNLGQGPELLIRYENEEAVDDSQLPKDRFSAERLKGVDSTLKIQPAELGDSAVYLCASSPGWSYEQYFGPGTRLTVT.

The J gene is TRBJ1-2, the V gene TRBV5-6, with 7 nucleotides matching TRBD1. The CDR3 spans 16 residues. Germline CDR1 and CDR2: SGHDT and YYEEEE. The trim removed 2 bases at V and 3 bases at J, leaving 10 bases unmatched. The CDR3 spells CASSFPDRVWDYGYTF. CDR3 sequence (DNA): TGTGCCAGCAGCTTCCCTGACAGGGTGTGGGACTATGGCTACACCTTC. The full variable domain, with the rest looked up from reference TRBV5-6 and TRBJ1-2, is DAGVTQSPTHLIKTRGQQVTLRCSPKSGHDTVSWYQQALGQGPQFIFQYYEEEERQRGNFPDRFSGHQFPNYSSELNVNALLLGDSALYLCASSFPDRVWDYGYTFGSGTRLTVV.

J is TRBJ2-3 and V is TRBV9; 8 bases fit TRBD2. Germline trimming cut 0 bases from V and 2 bases from J; bases unmatched to any gene: 5. This CDR3 spans 16 amino acids. Germline V gene data show CDR1 as SGDLS and CDR2 as YYNGEE. The CDR3 DNA reads TGTGCCAGCAGCGTAGTCCCAGCGGGAGTCACAGATACGCAGTATTTT. Protein sequence: CASSVVPAGVTDTQYF.

The chain combines TRBV27 with TRBJ2-7; D is possibly TRBD1 or TRBD2 (5 bases each). The CDR3 loop spans 17 amino acids. The V gene lost 2 bases and the J gene lost 6 bases, with 23 bases spanning the gap. The germline V gene has CDR1 MNHEY and CDR2 SMNVEV (reference sequence). This CDR3 is CASSLGLRDPAGGEQYF. CDR3 nucleotide sequence: TGTGCCAGCAGTTTAGGTCTAAGGGACCCCGCTGGGGGCGAGCAGTACTTC.

This clone was recorded once. The chain carries TRBV14 and TRBJ1-1; D gene unclear. The CDR3 sequence is 14 residues long. Deletions cut 4 bases from V and 1 base from J, with 10 bases between. CDR1 and CDR2 (germline): SGHDN, FVKESK. The CDR3 is CASSRAVTNTEAFF. In nucleotides, the CDR3 is TGTGCCAGCAGCCGGGCCGTCACGAACACTGAAGCTTTCTTT.

The chain has TRBV11-3 and TRBJ2-7; 10 nucleotides agree with TRBD2. V was pared by 1 base and J by 5 bases, with 2 bases of the junction left unmatched. Germline V gene data show CDR1 as SGHNT and CDR2 as YENEEA. The CDR3 totals 14 residues. CDR3 DNA: TGTGCCAGCAGCTTAGGACTAGCGGGCGACGAGCAGTACTTC. Translation: CASSLGLAGDEQYF.

This clone has just one count. The chain has TRBV6-6 and TRBJ2-1; a possible D gene is TRBD1 (6 bases). This CDR3 comprises 16 residues. V lost 6 bases and J 3 bases, leaving 18 bases between the germline ends. Germline-derived CDR1 and CDR2 are MNHNY and SVGAGI (reference sequence). The CDR3 protein is CASRRTGQLSYNEQFF. CDR3 nucleotides: TGTGCCAGCAGACGAACAGGACAGTTGAGCTACAATGAGCAGTTCTTC.

Of note for this clone: Other DNA variants within this sample encode the same CDR3. The chain carries TRBV19 and TRBJ1-6; D possibly corresponds to TRBD1 (6 bases). The V and J ends lost 4 bases and 0 bases respectively, with 10 bases between them. Per the germline V gene, CDR1 is LNHDA and CDR2 is SQIVND (reference sequence). The CDR3 is 16 residues long. This CDR3 is CASSSRGGSYNSPLHF. The CDR3 DNA reads as TGTGCCAGTAGTAGCCGAGGGGGCTCCTATAATTCACCCCTCCACTTT.

The rearrangement uses TRBV7-3 and TRBJ2-2, with 9 bases matching TRBD2. The CDR3 contains 16 residues. V lost 5 bases, J lost 4 bases, and 8 bases stayed unmatched. Germline values: CDR1 SGHTA, CDR2 FQGTGA. CDR3 bases: TGTGCCAGCAGCATATCGCGGGGGGGCCTCACCGGGGAGCTGTTTTTT. Amino acids: CASSISRGGLTGELFF.

This rearrangement joins TRBV9 to TRBJ2-7; 11 bases are a match to TRBD2. CDR3 size: 17 residues. V shed 5 bases and J 0 bases; nucleotides not matched to a gene: 10. The germline CDR1 and CDR2 sequences are SGDLS and YYNGEE. CDR3 sequence reads: CASRRGLAGRGSYEQYF. Here the CDR3 DNA reads TGTGCCAGCAGACGCGGACTAGCGGGCAGGGGCTCCTACGAGCAGTACTTC.

The gene calls are TRBV11-3 and TRBJ2-2, with unresolved D. Trimming shortened V by 0 bases and J by 5 bases, and 4 bases separated the two germline ends. The CDR3 is 13 amino acids. Germline CDR1 and CDR2: SGHNT and YENEEA. Written as DNA, the CDR3 is TGTGCCAGCAGCTTAGACCAGACCGGGGAGCTGTTTTTT. Its translation is CASSLDQTGELFF. Full variable domain (rest looked up from reference TRBV11-3 and TRBJ2-2): EAGVVQSPRYKIIEKKQPVAFWCNPISGHNTLYWYLQNLGQGPELLIRYENEEAVDDSQLPKDRFSAERLKGVDSTLKIQPAELGDSAVYLCASSLDQTGELFFGEGSRLTVL.

In its sample, this clone was seen a few times. The J gene is TRBJ2-7, the V gene TRBV7-9, with 11 bases aligning to TRBD2. Trimming removed 4 bases from V and 2 bases from J; junction bases left unmatched: 4. Germline assignment: CDR1 SEHNR and CDR2 FQNEAQ (reference sequence). The CDR3 extends over 15 amino acids. This CDR3 reads CASSWLAGGTYEQYF. The DNA of the CDR3 is TGTGCCAGCAGCTGGCTAGCGGGAGGTACCTACGAGCAGTACTTC.

The V gene is TRBV6-4, the J gene TRBJ1-2; perhaps TRBD1 as D (6 bases). V dropped 2 bases and J dropped 6 bases, with 16 bases sitting between them. Germline CDR1 MRHNA, CDR2 SNTAGT. This CDR3 spans 15 amino acids. In DNA form, the CDR3 reads TGTGCCAGCAGTGACAGTAGGACAGAAGTGGATGGCTACACCTTC. Protein: CASSDSRTEVDGYTF.

This chain's CDR3 is CASSSTGASYNEQFF. The CDR3, as DNA: TGTGCCAGCAGCTCAACAGGGGCCTCCTACAATGAGCAGTTCTTC. This rearrangement joins TRBV6-5 to TRBJ2-1; TRBD1 aligns across 7 bases. After removal of 6 bases from V and 0 bases from J, the junction contained 5 bases not matched to a gene. There are 15 residues in the CDR3. The germline CDR1 and CDR2 sequences are MNHEY and SVGAGI.

The rearrangement links TRBV30 to TRBJ2-1, with D maybe TRBD2 (6 bases). Looked up from germline, CDR1 is GTSNPN and CDR2 is SVGIG (reference sequence). The V end lost 4 bases, the J end lost 4 bases, and 17 bases lay between the germline ends. This CDR3 has 15 amino acids. The CDR3 loop reads CAWTALAGFYNEQFF. DNA of the CDR3: TGTGCCTGGACCGCGCTCGCGGGGTTTTACAATGAGCAGTTCTTC.

The V and J genes are TRBV2 and TRBJ1-3, with D unresolved. CDR1 is SNHLY and CDR2 is FYNNEI in the germline V gene. The CDR3 sequence is 14 residues long. V was shortened by 3 bases and J by 0 bases, with 6 bases between the two germline ends. CDR3 sequence (DNA): TGTGCCAGCAGTGAGGAAATCTCTGGAAACACCATATATTTT. Protein sequence: CASSEEISGNTIYF.

The rearrangement joins TRBV28 to TRBJ1-5; 9 bases match TRBD1. After removal of 6 bases from V and 2 bases from J, the junction contained 5 bases not matched to a gene. The CDR3 has 15 residues. Germline lookup yields CDR1 MDHEN and CDR2 SYDVKM. The CDR3 nucleotides read TGTGCCAGCAGCACAGGGGGCTTAGGCAATCAGCCCCAGCATTTT. Encoded protein: CASSTGGLGNQPQHF. Filled out from reference TRBV28 and TRBJ1-5, the complete variable domain reads DVKVTQSSRYLVKRTGEKVFLECVQDMDHENMFWYRQDPGLGLRLIYFSYDVKMKEKGDIPEGYSVSREKKERFSLILESASTNQTSMYLCASSTGGLGNQPQHFGDGTRLSIL.

The chain has TRBV2 and TRBJ1-2; 7 nucleotides align to TRBD1. The V segment lost 7 bases and the J segment 0 bases; nucleotides outside the gene matches: 8. The CDR3 consists of 15 residues. CDR1 is SNHLY and CDR2 is FYNNEI in the germline V gene. The CDR3 is CASTTGTASNYGYTF. The CDR3 DNA reads as TGTGCCAGCACTACCGGGACAGCGTCTAACTATGGCTACACCTTC.